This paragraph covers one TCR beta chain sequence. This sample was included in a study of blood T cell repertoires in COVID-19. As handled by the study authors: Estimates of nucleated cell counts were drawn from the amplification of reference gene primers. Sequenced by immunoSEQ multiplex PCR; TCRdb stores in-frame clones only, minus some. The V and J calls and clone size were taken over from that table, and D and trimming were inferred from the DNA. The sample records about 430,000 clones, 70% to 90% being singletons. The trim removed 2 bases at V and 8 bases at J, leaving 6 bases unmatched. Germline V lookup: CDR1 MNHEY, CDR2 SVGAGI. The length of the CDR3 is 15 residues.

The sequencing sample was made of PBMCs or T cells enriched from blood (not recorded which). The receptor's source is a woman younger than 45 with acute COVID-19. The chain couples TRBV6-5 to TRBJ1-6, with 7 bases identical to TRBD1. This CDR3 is CASSYGRGLDSPLHF. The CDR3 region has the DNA TGTGCCAGCAGTTACGGCAGGGGGTTAGATTCACCCCTCCACTTT.